The subject of this entry is one TCR beta chain. What it binds is not known. This record belongs to a study of T cells in localized non-small cell lung cancer. Using immunoSEQ multiplex PCR, the repertoire was profiled, and TCRdb retains in-frame clones only, with some absent. The table shows 25,000 to 35,000 clones, with 80% to 90% occurring only once. Study-wide results and caveats: Adjacent lung was found to contain a median around 56 of the top 100 tumor clones. Prolonged overall survival went with higher T cell density in the blood.

The CDR3 is 13 amino acids. Trimming took 6 bases from V and 3 from J, leaving 10 bases between them. In germline, CDR1 is MNHNS, CDR2 SASEGT. The sequencing here drew on peripheral blood, taken before any cancer treatment. The receptor comes from a woman aged 35 to 70 with stage I lung adenocarcinoma. The chain links TRBV6-1 to TRBJ2-3; a possible D gene is TRBD1 (6 bases). CDR3 residues: CASRGQNTDTQYF. In DNA form, the CDR3 reads TGTGCCAGCAGAGGACAGAATACAGATACGCAGTATTTT.